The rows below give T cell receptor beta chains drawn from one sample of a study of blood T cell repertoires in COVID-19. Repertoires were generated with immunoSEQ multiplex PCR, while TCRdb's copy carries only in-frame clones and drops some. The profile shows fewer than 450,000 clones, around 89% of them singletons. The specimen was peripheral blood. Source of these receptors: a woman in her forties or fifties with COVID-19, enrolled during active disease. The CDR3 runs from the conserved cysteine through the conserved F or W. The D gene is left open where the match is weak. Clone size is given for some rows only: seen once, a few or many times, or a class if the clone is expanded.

TGTGCCACCAGCAGAACTCTAGCGGGGGGAGGCGAGACCCAGTACTTC | CATSRTLAGGGETQYF | TRBV15 | TRBD2 | TRBJ2-5 | .
TGTGCCAGTAGTCGTACAGGTTCTTCAACTAATGAAAAACTGTTTTTT | CASSRTGSSTNEKLFF | TRBV19 | . | TRBJ1-4 | .
TGTGCCAGCAGTGAAATTCGGCAGGGGGGAGGCTACACCTTC | CASSEIRQGGGYTF | TRBV2 | TRBD1 | TRBJ1-2 | .
TGTGCCAGTAAGGGGGCGAACCTCAATCAGCCCCAGCATTTT | CASKGANLNQPQHF | TRBV19 | TRBD1 | TRBJ1-5 | .
TGTGCCAGCAACCGCGGGGGGAACACTGAAGCTTTCTTT | CASNRGGNTEAFF | TRBV6-5 | . | TRBJ1-1 | .
TGTGCCAGCATTAGAAGGAGCAGCCCGCTTAGCTATGGCTACACCTTC | CASIRRSSPLSYGYTF | TRBV21-1 | . | TRBJ1-2 | once
TGTGCCAGCAGGTCACAGAGCTCTGGAAACACCATATATTTT | CASRSQSSGNTIYF | TRBV6-5 | . | TRBJ1-3 | .
TGTGCCAGCAGTAATCGGCCCAGCGGGGGGTACAATGAGCAGTTCTTC | CASSNRPSGGYNEQFF | TRBV27 | TRBD2 | TRBJ2-1 | .
TGTGCCAGCAGCTTGGCAGGGGACAGGGGGAGGAACACTGAAGCTTTCTTT | CASSLAGDRGRNTEAFF | TRBV5-6 | TRBD1 | TRBJ1-1 | .
TGTGCCAGTAGACGGGACAGGGAGGCCAATCAGCCCCAGCATTTT | CASRRDREANQPQHF | TRBV19 | TRBD1 | TRBJ1-5 | .
TGTGCCATCAGCAGACAGGGATTGGACACTGAAGCTTTCTTT | CAISRQGLDTEAFF | TRBV10-3 | TRBD1 | TRBJ1-1 | .
TGTGCCTGGAGATGGGACAGGTGGTGGTCTGGAAACACCATATATTTT | CAWRWDRWWSGNTIYF | TRBV30 | TRBD1 | TRBJ1-3 | .
TGCGCCAGCAGTTATAGCGGGGACGCATTCGGGGAGCAGTTCTTC | CASSYSGDAFGEQFF | TRBV10-1 | TRBD2 | TRBJ2-1 | .
TGTGCCAGCAGCTCGCGGGCGGAATTTCCCTACAATGAGCAGTTCTTC | CASSSRAEFPYNEQFF | TRBV21-1 | . | TRBJ2-1 | .
TGCGCCAGCAGGACAGGGACGGCTAATGAAAAACTGTTTTTT | CASRTGTANEKLFF | TRBV5-1 | TRBD1 | TRBJ1-4 | .
TGTGCCACCAGTCCAACCCAGGGGACGAACACTGAAGCTTTCTTT | CATSPTQGTNTEAFF | TRBV24-1 | . | TRBJ1-1 | once
TGTGCCAGCAGCCCCGACAGAATTAATGAAGCTTTCTTT | CASSPDRINEAFF | TRBV6-2/TRBV6-3 | . | TRBJ1-1 | .
TGTGCCAGCAGGAGGAGCACTAGCACAGATACGCAGTATTTT | CASRRSTSTDTQYF | TRBV5-4 | . | TRBJ2-3 | .
TGTGCCAGCAGCGTAAGGGCGGGGGTGAACACCGGGGAGCTGTTTTTT | CASSVRAGVNTGELFF | TRBV9 | TRBD2 | TRBJ2-2 | few
TGTGCCAGCAGCGTCGGGACTAGCGTCTCAAATGAGCAGTTCTTC | CASSVGTSVSNEQFF | TRBV9 | TRBD2 | TRBJ2-1 | .